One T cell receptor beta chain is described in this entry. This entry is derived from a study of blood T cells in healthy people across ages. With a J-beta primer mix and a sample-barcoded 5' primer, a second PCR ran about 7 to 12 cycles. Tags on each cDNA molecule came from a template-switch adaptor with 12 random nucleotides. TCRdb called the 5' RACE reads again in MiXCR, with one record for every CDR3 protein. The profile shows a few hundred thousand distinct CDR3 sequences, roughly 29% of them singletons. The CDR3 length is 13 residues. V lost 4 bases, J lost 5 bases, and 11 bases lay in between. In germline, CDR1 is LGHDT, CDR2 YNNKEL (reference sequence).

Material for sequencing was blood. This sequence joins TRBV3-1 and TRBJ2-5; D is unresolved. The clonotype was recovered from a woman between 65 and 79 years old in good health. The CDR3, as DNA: TGTGCCAGCAGCCCTCACACGCGGGAGACCCAGTACTTC. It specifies CASSPHTRETQYF.